The following is a T cell receptor beta chain sequence with its context. The antigen is not known. The sample comes from a study of vaccination and CD4 T cells after COVID-19. Background on the study: Median draw time for post-COVID samples was over 100 days post-diagnosis (range 35 to 161). Findings and limits, study-wide: Spike mono-reactivity was evident in 304 of the 307 vaccine-specific clones derived from convalescent patients. The median count of SARS-CoV-2-reactive clonotypes rose from around 21 to 38, not significantly.

Between the trimmed V and J ends, which lost 4 bases and 2 bases, there was a span of 15 bases. CDR1 and CDR2 from the germline V gene are GTSNPN and SVGIG (reference sequence). This CDR3 spans 14 amino acids. Treatment meaning: approximately 9-day PBMC culture with coronavirus spike peptide pools or control peptides (ViraFEST assay). The Oncomine TCR Beta short-read assay sequenced DNA from cultured CD4+ T cells. Scientists extracted genomic DNA from CD4+ T cells grown in culture. From the PCR reads, TCRdb called clonotypes with MiXCR, one entry per CDR3 protein. Altogether approximately 15,000 distinct CDR3 sequences are present, 36% being singletons, with the ten largest covering around 23%.

The TCR originated in a human donor who received a COVID-19 vaccine. The input for sequencing was CD4+ T cells from blood, cultured in vitro, taken before SARS-CoV-2 vaccination. The chain carries TRBV30 and TRBJ2-7; a possible D gene is TRBD2 (5 bases). The CDR3 DNA sequence: TGTGCCTGGACCCGAAATAGAGGGACCTACGAGCAGTACTTC. Residues: CAWTRNRGTYEQYF.